The 7 T cell receptor beta chains below were found in one sample sequenced in a study of shared T cell receptors in the human thymus. The data were produced by immunoSEQ multiplex PCR, yet TCRdb's version contains in-frame clones alone and is incomplete. The table includes hundreds of thousands of clones, 70% to 90% detected once. This sample also belongs to another study, concerning human thymus T cells.

The sample was thymocytes. These receptors all stem from a boy less than two years old with a congenital heart defect.

V and J are TRBV5-1 and TRBJ2-1, with 12 bases that match TRBD2. The junction had 9 bases not matched to a gene; V was cut back by 4 bases and J by 10 bases. CDR3 length equals 15 residues. Germline values: CDR1 SGHRS, CDR2 YFSETQ. CDR3 sequence (DNA): TGCGCCAGCAGCCAGACTAGCGGGAGTAGCGGGGAGCAGTTCTTC. Translating gives CASSQTSGSSGEQFF.

The chain combines TRBV2 with TRBJ1-1; D may be TRBD1 (5 bases). This CDR3 spans 13 amino acids. V dropped 1 base and J dropped 10 bases, with 13 bases sitting between them. From germline, CDR1 is SNHLY and CDR2 FYNNEI. CDR3 loop: CASSEGRDSRAFF. In nucleotides, the CDR3 is TGTGCCAGCAGTGAAGGCCGAGACAGTCGAGCTTTCTTT.

The CDR3 coding sequence is TGTGCCAGCAGCGTAGGGGAGCGGGGGGTCTTCCAAGAGACCCAGTACTTC. The encoded protein is CASSVGERGVFQETQYF. This chain connects TRBV9 to TRBJ2-5, with 9 nucleotides matching TRBD2. Trimming took 0 bases from V and 1 from J; bases not matched to a gene: 7. Germline loops: CDR1 SGDLS, CDR2 YYNGEE. The CDR3 runs 17 residues. Drawing the rest from reference TRBV9 and TRBJ2-5, the complete variable domain is DSGVTQTPKHLITATGQRVTLRCSPRSGDLSVYWYQQSLDQGLQFLIQYYNGEERAKGNILERFSAQQFPDLHSELNLSSLELGDSALYFCASSVGERGVFQETQYFGPGTRLLVL.

This CDR3 reads CSAWSGARDQPQHF. CDR3 DNA: TGCAGCGCCTGGAGCGGGGCCAGAGATCAGCCCCAGCATTTT. This sequence joins TRBV29-1 and TRBJ1-5; D is possibly TRBD1 (5 bases). V was cut by 7 bases and J by 5 bases, with 18 bases left in between. Germline assignment: CDR1 SQVTM and CDR2 ANQGSEA. The CDR3 runs 14 residues.

V is TRBV27 and J is TRBJ2-1; maybe TRBD2 (5 bases). The CDR3 totals 18 residues. Germline-derived CDR1 and CDR2 are MNHEY and SMNVEV (reference sequence). Trimming pared 3 bases from V and 0 bases from J, leaving 18 bases between. The CDR3 loop reads CASSFVYRAERSYNEQFF. As DNA, the CDR3 is TGTGCCAGCAGTTTCGTTTACCGAGCGGAGCGCTCCTACAATGAGCAGTTCTTC.

The J gene is TRBJ2-7, the V gene TRBV27; no reliable D call. V was pared by 5 bases and J by 2 bases, with 13 bases between. Per the germline V gene, CDR1 is MNHEY and CDR2 is SMNVEV (reference sequence). The CDR3 runs 14 residues. The CDR3 sequence: CASSPRVGTYEQYF. The CDR3 coding sequence is TGTGCCAGCAGTCCCCGGGTAGGTACCTACGAGCAGTACTTC.

This clone was found once. The chain combines TRBV30 with TRBJ1-2; 8 bases are a match to TRBD1. The length of the CDR3 is 14 residues. The V gene's germline CDR1 is GTSNPN and CDR2 SVGIG (reference sequence). V dropped 1 base and J dropped 6; count of bases not matched to a gene: 7. CDR3 bases: TGTGCCTGGAGTGCACGGGGCAGGGGGCATGGCTACACCTTC. Its protein product is CAWSARGRGHGYTF. The full variable domain, completed using reference TRBV30 and TRBJ1-2, is SQTIHQWPATLVQPVGSPLSLECTVEGTSNPNLYWYRQAAGRGLQLLFYSVGIGQISSEVPQNLSASRPQDRQFILSSKKLLLSDSGFYLCAWSARGRGHGYTFGSGTRLTVV.